This TCR beta chain was sequenced in a study of blood T cell repertoires in COVID-19. Study at large: Material from acute and convalescent COVID-19 was sourced from the United States, Italy and Spain. PBMCs, B-cell-depleted T cells, or T cells were the source of the cDNA or gDNA that made up the material.

Authors' methods: Estimation of nucleated cell counts was performed using reference gene primer amplification. This table comes from immunoSEQ multiplex PCR, and its TCRdb copy is limited to in-frame clones, with some not included. V and J calls plus clone size are reproduced from that table; the DNA served to infer D and trimming. This table holds 200,000 to 250,000 clones, roughly 86% found once. The junction had 5 bases not matched to a gene; V was cut back by 3 bases and J by 3 bases. Per the germline V gene, CDR1 is GTSNPN and CDR2 is SVGIG (reference sequence). This CDR3 is 13 amino acids long.

Sequenced: peripheral blood. This TCR came from a woman aged 25 to 39 who had recovered from COVID-19. The chain employs TRBV30 and TRBJ2-7; 7 bases line up with TRBD1. This CDR3 is CAWSLQGFYEQYF. The CDR3 nucleotides are TGTGCCTGGAGCCTACAGGGGTTCTACGAGCAGTACTTC.